Each of the 9 T cell receptor beta chains below was sequenced from the same sample in a study of blood T cells in healthy people across ages. Primers used in a second PCR of roughly 7 to 11 cycles were a sample-barcoded 5' primer and a J-beta primer mix. TCRdb re-called the 5' RACE reads through MiXCR, storing one row per CDR3 protein. The sample contains some 550,000 distinct CDR3 sequences, around 50% of which appear only once. Sample: blood. The receptors come from an elderly man in good health.

The rearrangement links TRBV12-3 or TRBV12-4 to TRBJ2-3, with TRBD1 as a possible D gene (5 bases). V was shortened by 5 bases and J by 4 bases, with 13 bases between the two germline ends. The CDR3 has 14 residues. CDR3 DNA: TGTGCCAGCAGTGTACGCAGGGTCTCAGATACGCAGTATTTT. It specifies CASSVRRVSDTQYF.

This rearrangement joins TRBV9 to TRBJ2-7, with 10 nucleotides matching TRBD1. The trim removed 0 bases at V and 4 bases at J, leaving 16 bases unmatched. The CDR3 has 19 residues. CDR1 and CDR2 (germline): SGDLS, YYNGEE. CDR3 amino acids: CASSVGSERGQGISYEQYF. As DNA, the CDR3 is TGTGCCAGCAGCGTAGGAAGCGAGAGGGGACAGGGGATCTCTTACGAGCAGTACTTC.

This clonotype was recorded a few times. This rearrangement joins TRBV7-9 to TRBJ1-2; 9 positions match TRBD1. Trimming removed 5 bases from V and 6 bases from J; junction bases left unmatched: 7. Germline lookup yields CDR1 SEHNR and CDR2 FQNEAQ (reference sequence). The CDR3 spans 14 residues. CDR3 amino acids: CASSPSGQGNGYTF. CDR3 in DNA: TGTGCCAGCAGCCCTAGTGGACAGGGGAATGGCTACACCTTC.

This clonotype has more than one count but fewer than ten. The V and J genes are TRBV7-3 and TRBJ2-3; D remains ambiguous. Germline values: CDR1 SGHTA, CDR2 FQGTGA. The CDR3 consists of 15 residues. Between the trimmed V and J ends, which lost 6 bases and 1 base, there was a span of 14 bases. The chain's CDR3 is CASSLTATRTDTQYF. The CDR3 DNA reads TGTGCCAGCAGTCTAACAGCGACCCGCACAGATACGCAGTATTTT.

The chain links TRBV20-1 to TRBJ1-2; D possibly corresponds to TRBD1 (6 bases). The V end lost 2 bases, the J end lost 4 bases, and 14 bases lay between the germline ends. The germline V gene has CDR1 DFQATT and CDR2 SNEGSKA (reference sequence). The CDR3 runs to 14 residues. This CDR3 reads CSARQTGGFYGYTF. The CDR3 region has the DNA TGCAGTGCTAGACAGACAGGAGGATTCTATGGCTACACCTTC.

V and J are TRBV3-1 and TRBJ2-1; 12 nucleotides line up with TRBD2. This CDR3 comprises 17 residues. J was trimmed by 7 bases and V by 4 bases; bases with no gene match: 11. Germline-derived CDR1 and CDR2 are LGHDT and YNNKEL (reference sequence). The CDR3 coding sequence is TGTGCCAGCAGCCTTGGGTTAGGACTAGCGGGGACGAATGAGCAGTTCTTC. Amino acid sequence: CASSLGLGLAGTNEQFF.

CDR3 region: CASSARGRDEAFF. CDR3 nucleotide sequence: TGTGCCAGCAGTGCGAGGGGTAGGGATGAAGCTTTCTTT. This chain connects TRBV2 to TRBJ1-1; perhaps TRBD1 as D (5 bases). Germline V lookup: CDR1 SNHLY, CDR2 FYNNEI. V lost 4 bases to trimming and J lost 7 bases, with 13 bases between them. This CDR3 has 13 amino acids.

This clonotype came up many times. The rearrangement uses TRBV6-5 and TRBJ2-1; possibly TRBD2 for D (7 bases). Trimming pared 6 bases from V and 4 bases from J, leaving 16 bases between. The CDR3 length is 15 residues. Germline V gene lookup returns CDR1 MNHEY and CDR2 SVGAGI. Written as DNA, the CDR3 is TGTGCCAGCAGCCGGGGGGCGGGAGCATACAATGAGCAGTTCTTC. Protein product: CASSRGAGAYNEQFF.

The genes are TRBV5-6 and TRBJ1-4; D remains unclear. The CDR3 runs to 15 residues. The germline V gene encodes CDR1 SGHDT and CDR2 YYEEEE. Deletions cut 2 bases from V and 8 bases from J, with 16 bases between. The CDR3 nucleotides are TGTGCCAGCAGCTTCCCGACCGAGTCGGGGGAAAAACTGTTTTTT. Translated, it gives CASSFPTESGEKLFF.